The clone carrying this T cell receptor (beta chain) appeared a few times. Enrollment of patients from Seattle took place during active infection, with longitudinal follow-up. The data derive from a study of blood T cell repertoires in COVID-19. Study-wide background: COVID-19 samples from acute and convalescent phases originated in the United States, Italy and Spain. Sources were T cells, B-cell-depleted T cells, or PBMCs; the material itself was cDNA or gDNA.

The CDR3 totals 15 residues. CDR1 is LNHNV, CDR2 YYDKDF, per germline (reference sequence). V was clipped by 1 base and J by 6 bases; unmatched bases: 7. Original handling: From reference gene primer amplification, estimates of nucleated cell counts were derived. Method: immunoSEQ multiplex PCR; TCRdb's copy keeps in-frame clones and lacks some. The DNA was the basis for D and trimming; V, J and clone size are from that table. The sample holds approximately 200,000 clones, approximately 84% seen once. This rearrangement joins TRBV15 to TRBJ1-2; 8 positions match TRBD1. The sequenced sample was peripheral blood. This TCR was sampled from an elderly woman with COVID-19, enrolled during active disease. CDR3 DNA sequence: TGTGCCACCAGCAGAGGGCAGGGGGCGGGTGATGGCTACACCTTC. Its protein is CATSRGQGAGDGYTF.